This entry is about one T cell receptor beta chain. Its antigen is currently unknown. The record originates from a study of T cell responses to AZD1222 COVID-19 vaccine. The overall study: The analysis combined second doses at about 4 or about 12 weeks.

Study outcomes and limitations: Most donors were white British, females outnumbered males, and clonal diversity was possibly underestimated. The peak T cell response came first, and repertoires were sampled only after it. Unmutated variant regions are reportedly targeted by nearly half of spike-specific TCRs.

This CDR3 region has 18 residues. Unmatched junction bases numbered 6, after V lost 1 base and J lost 0 bases. Germline loops: CDR1 LGHNA, CDR2 YSLEER. The table came from immunoSEQ multiplex PCR; TCRdb's copy has only in-frame clones and leaves some out. The profile shows about 140,000 clones, 90% to 95% of them singletons. The gene calls are TRBV4-3 and TRBJ2-6; the match to TRBD2 covers 7 bases. The source is an adult in good health. Here the sequenced sample was peripheral blood, taken on day 0 of AZD1222 vaccination. This CDR3 reads CASSQGGGGVSGANVLTF. The CDR3 DNA reads as TGCGCCAGCAGCCAAGGTGGGGGGGGAGTCTCTGGGGCCAACGTCCTGACTTTC.